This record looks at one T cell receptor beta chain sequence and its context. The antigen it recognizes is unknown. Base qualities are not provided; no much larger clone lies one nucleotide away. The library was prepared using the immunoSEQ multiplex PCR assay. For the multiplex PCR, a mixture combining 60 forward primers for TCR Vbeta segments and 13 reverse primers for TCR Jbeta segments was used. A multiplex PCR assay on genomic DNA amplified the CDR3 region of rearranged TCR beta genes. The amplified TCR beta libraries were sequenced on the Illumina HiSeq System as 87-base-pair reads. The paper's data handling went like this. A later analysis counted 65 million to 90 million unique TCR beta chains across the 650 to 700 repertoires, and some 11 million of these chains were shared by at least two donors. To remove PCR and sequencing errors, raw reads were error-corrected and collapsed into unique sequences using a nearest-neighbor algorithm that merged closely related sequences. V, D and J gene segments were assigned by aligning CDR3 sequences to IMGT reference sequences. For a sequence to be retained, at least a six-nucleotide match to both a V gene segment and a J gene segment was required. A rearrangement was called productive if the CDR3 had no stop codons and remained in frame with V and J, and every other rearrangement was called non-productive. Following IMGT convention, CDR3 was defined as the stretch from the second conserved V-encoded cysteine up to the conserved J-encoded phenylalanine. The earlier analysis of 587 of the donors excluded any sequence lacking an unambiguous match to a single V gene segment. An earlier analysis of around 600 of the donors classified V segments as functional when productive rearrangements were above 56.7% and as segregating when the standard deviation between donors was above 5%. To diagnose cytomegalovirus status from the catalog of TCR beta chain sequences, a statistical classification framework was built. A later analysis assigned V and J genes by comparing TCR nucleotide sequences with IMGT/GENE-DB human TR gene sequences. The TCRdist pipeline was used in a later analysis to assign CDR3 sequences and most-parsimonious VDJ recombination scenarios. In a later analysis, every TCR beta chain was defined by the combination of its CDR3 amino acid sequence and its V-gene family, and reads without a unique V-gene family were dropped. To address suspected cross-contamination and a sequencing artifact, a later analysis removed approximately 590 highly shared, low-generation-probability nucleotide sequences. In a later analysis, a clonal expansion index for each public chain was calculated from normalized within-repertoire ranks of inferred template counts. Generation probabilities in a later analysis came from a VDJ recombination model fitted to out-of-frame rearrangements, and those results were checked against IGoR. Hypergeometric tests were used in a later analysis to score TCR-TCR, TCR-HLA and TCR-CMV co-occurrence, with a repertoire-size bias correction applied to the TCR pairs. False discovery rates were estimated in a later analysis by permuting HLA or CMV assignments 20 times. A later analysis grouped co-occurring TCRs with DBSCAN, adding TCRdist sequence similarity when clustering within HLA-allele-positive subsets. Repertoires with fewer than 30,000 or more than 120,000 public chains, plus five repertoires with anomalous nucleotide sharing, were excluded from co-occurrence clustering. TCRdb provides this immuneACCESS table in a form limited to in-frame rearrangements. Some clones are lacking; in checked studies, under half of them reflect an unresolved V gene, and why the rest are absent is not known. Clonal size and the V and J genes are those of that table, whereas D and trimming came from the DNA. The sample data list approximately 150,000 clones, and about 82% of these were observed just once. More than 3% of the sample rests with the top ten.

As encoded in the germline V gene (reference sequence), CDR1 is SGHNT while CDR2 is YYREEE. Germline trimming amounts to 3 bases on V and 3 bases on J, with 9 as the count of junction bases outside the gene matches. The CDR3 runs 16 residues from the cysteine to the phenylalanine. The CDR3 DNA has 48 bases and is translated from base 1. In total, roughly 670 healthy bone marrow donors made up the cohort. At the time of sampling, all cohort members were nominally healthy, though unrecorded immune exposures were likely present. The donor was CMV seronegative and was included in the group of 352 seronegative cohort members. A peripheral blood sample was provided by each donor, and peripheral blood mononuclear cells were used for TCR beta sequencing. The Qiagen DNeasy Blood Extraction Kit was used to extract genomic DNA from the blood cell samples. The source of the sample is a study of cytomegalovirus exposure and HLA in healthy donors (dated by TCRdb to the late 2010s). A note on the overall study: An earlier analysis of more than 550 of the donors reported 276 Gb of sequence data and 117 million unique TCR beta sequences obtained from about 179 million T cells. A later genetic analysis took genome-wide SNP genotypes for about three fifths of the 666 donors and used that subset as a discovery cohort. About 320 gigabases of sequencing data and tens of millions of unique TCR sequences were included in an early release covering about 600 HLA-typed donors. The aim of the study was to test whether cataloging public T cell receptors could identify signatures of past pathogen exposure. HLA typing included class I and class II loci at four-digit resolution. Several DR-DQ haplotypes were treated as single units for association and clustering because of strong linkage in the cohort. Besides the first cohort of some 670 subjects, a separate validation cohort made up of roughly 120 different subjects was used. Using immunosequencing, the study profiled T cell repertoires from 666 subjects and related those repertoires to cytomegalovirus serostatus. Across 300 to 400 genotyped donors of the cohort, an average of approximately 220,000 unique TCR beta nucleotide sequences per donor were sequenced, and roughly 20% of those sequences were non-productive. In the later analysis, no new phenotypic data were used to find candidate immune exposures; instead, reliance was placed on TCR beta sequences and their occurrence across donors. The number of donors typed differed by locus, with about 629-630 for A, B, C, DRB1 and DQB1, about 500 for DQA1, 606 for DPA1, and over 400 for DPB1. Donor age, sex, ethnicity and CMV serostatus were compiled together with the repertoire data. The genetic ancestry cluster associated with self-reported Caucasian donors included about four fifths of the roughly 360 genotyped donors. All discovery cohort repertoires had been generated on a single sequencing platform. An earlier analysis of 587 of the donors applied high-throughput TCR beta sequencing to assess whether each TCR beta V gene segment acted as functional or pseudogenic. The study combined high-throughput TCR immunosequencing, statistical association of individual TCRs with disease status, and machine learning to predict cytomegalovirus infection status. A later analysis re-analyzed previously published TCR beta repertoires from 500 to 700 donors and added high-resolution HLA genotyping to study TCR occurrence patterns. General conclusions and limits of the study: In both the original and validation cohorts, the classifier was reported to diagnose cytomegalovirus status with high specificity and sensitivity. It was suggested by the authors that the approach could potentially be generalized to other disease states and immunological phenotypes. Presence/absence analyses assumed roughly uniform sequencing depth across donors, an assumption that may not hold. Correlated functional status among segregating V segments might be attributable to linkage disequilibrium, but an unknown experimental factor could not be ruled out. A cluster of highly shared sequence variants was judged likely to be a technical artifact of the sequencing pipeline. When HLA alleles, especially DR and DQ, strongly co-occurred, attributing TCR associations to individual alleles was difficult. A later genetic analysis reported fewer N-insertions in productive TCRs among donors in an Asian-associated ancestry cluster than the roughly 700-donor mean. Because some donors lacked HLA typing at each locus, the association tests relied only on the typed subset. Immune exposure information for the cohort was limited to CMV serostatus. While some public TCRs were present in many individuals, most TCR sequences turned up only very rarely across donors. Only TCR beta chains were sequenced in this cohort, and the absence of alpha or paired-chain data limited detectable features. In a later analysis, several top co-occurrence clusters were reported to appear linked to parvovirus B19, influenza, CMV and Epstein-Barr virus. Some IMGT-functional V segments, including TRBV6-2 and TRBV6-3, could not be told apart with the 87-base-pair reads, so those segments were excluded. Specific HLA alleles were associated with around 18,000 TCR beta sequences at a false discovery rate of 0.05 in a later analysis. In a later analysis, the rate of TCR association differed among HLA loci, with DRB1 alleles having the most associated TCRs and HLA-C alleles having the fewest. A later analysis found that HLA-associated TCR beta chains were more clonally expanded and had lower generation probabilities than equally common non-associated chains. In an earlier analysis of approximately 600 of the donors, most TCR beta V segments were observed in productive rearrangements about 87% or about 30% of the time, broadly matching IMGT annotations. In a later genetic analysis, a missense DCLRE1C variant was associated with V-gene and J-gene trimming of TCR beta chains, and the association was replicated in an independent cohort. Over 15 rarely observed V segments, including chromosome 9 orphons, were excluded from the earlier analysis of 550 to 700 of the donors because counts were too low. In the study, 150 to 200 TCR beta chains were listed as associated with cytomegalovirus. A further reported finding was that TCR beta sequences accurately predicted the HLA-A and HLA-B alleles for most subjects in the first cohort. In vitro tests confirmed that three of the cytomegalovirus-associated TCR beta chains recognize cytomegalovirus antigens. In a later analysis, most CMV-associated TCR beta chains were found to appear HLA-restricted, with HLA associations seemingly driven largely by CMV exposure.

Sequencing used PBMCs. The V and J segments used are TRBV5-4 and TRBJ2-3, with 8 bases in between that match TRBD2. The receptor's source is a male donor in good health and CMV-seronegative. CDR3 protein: CASSSQLGLGTDTQYF. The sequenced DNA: TGTGCCAGCAGCTCGCAGTTGGGACTAGGGACAGATACGCAGTATTTT.